The present entry profiles one T cell receptor beta chain with its context. Source study methods: Counts of nucleated cells, estimated from reference gene primer amplification, were obtained. Assay used: immunoSEQ multiplex PCR; TCRdb lists only in-frame clones, some missing. The V and J calls and clone size come from that table; D and trimming were worked out from the DNA. The repertoire holds over 150,000 clones, with approximately 80% as singletons. The data are from a study of blood T cell repertoires in COVID-19. Overall study: There were acute and convalescent COVID-19 samples, and they came from the United States, Italy and Spain. The cDNA or gDNA used as material had been derived from T cells, B-cell-depleted T cells, or PBMCs.

The ends were cut back, 3 bases at V and 7 bases at J, with 15 bases in the middle. There are 14 residues in the CDR3. Germline-derived CDR1 and CDR2 are LGHDT and YNNKEL (reference sequence). The gene calls are TRBV3-1 (or the pseudogene TRBV3-2) and TRBJ2-5, with a tentative D call TRBD1 (6 bases). Source material: peripheral blood. The receptor was isolated from a woman between 35 and 50 years old with COVID-19, enrolled during active disease. As DNA, the CDR3 is TGTGCCAGCAGCCATCAGCGGACAGTTGGGACCCAGTACTTC. Protein sequence: CASSHQRTVGTQYF.